This entry describes one T cell receptor beta chain. Its antigen has not been determined. No quality values exist for individual bases; no much larger clone is one base distant. This sample is drawn from a study of control samples from healthy donors and cancer patients (dated by TCRdb to 2020 to 2021). Libraries came from the immunoSEQ multiplex PCR assay. Drawn from immuneACCESS, this table holds only the in-frame rearrangements with V and J called that TCRdb kept. Clones are partly lost; checked studies trace under half to an unresolved V gene and leave the rest unexplained. The sample contains about 97,000 clones, around 88% of them found a single time. Of the sample, about 7.8% falls within the top ten clones. V ends up 4 bases short and J 3 bases short, with an unmatched junction base count of 11. CDR1 and CDR2, per the germline V gene (reference sequence), are SEHNR and FQNEAQ. The CDR3 starts with the cysteine, ends with the phenylalanine, and has 16 residues. CDR3 DNA is the only sequence kept; it has 48 bases, read in frame from the first base.

The rearrangement combines TRBV7-9 with TRBJ1-2, with 7 bases aligning to TRBD1. The sequencing sample was made of blood. The receptor was isolated from a man under 40 in good health. The DNA sequence is as follows: TGTGCCAGCAGCTCCCCCAGGGGGATATTTGACTATGGCTACACCTTC. It translates to CASSSPRGIFDYGYTF.